The clone carrying this T cell receptor (beta chain) was detected ten times or more. Antigen: not known. TCR beta cDNA libraries included unique molecular identifiers. TCRdb reanalysed the PCR reads using MiXCR and keeps one entry per CDR3 protein. The table includes hundreds of thousands of distinct CDR3 sequences, 35% to 40% detected once. This entry comes from a study of post-analysis software for immune sequencing data. Study-wide results and limits: Multiple sclerosis was associated with a significant reduction in normalized Chao1 diversity relative to controls. Roughly 5 TRBV segments, including TRBV5-6, TRBV5-1 and TRBV20-1, were more frequent in patients than controls. Samples from one preparation batch, clustered by F measure, grouped strongly together.

The length of the CDR3 is 17 residues. CDR1 and CDR2 (germline): DFQATT, SNEGSKA (reference sequence). The J segment lost 2 bases and the V segment lost 2 bases, leaving 7 bases of the junction unmatched. The sequence came from a girl between 5 and 17 years old with multiple sclerosis. The V gene is TRBV20-1, the J gene TRBJ2-1; 12 nucleotides align to TRBD2. Sequenced material: blood. CDR3 in amino acids: CSARPLGLAGPYNEQFF. The CDR3 bases are TGCAGTGCTAGACCCCTCGGACTAGCGGGGCCCTACAATGAGCAGTTCTTC.